This TCR beta chain was sequenced for a study of cytomegalovirus exposure and HLA in healthy donors. Study-wide points: What a later analysis reportedly showed was that an Asian-associated ancestry cluster had fewer N-insertions than the approximately 700-donor mean. Follow-up analysis later connected one missense variant in DCLRE1C with trimming of TCR beta V- and J-genes. In vitro, three CMV-associated chains proved specific for CMV antigens.

The PCR contained 60 Vbeta and 13 Jbeta primers. Data came from immunoSEQ multiplex PCR; TCRdb stores just in-frame clones and leaves some out. The sample records about 59,000 clones, 65% to 75% being singletons. This CDR3 region has 14 residues. Trimming stripped 6 bases from V and 7 bases from J, with 19 bases between. Germline CDR1 SNHLY, CDR2 FYNNEI. As concerns this clone: Its specificity is unknown.

The sample consisted of PBMCs. This chain joins TRBV2 and TRBJ2-7, with D tentatively TRBD1 (5 bases). The TCR sequence derives from a man aged 30-40 years in good health and CMV-seropositive. DNA of the CDR3: TGTGCCAGCAGCCGGCTGACAGTCCTGGAAGAGCAGTACTTC. Protein product: CASSRLTVLEEQYF.